This passage covers 22 T cell receptor beta chains from one sample sequenced in a study of T cell clones after liver transplantation. TCRdb's copy holds only in-frame clones and misses some; the assay was immunoSEQ multiplex PCR. The sample holds under 130,000 clones, around 80% seen once. Specimen: CD4+ T cells from blood, collected approximately 50 months after liver transplant. These receptors were obtained from a human patient who received a liver transplant. Part of the T cells may come from the graft donor.

V usage is TRBV9 and J usage is TRBJ1-1; D might be TRBD1 (5 bases). V was clipped by 0 bases and J by 2 bases, with 11 bases between them. Looked up from germline, CDR1 is SGDLS and CDR2 is YYNGEE. CDR3 length: 15 amino acids. This CDR3 is CASSVVGTSNTEAFF. For the CDR3, the DNA is TGTGCCAGCAGCGTAGTGGGGACTTCCAACACTGAAGCTTTCTTT.

The V call is TRBV7-2, the J call TRBJ2-1; 15 nucleotides match TRBD2. The CDR3 spans 19 residues. V trimming: 2 bases; J trimming: 0 bases; junction bases outside the gene matches: 5. The germline CDR1 and CDR2 sequences are SGHTA and FQGNSA. CDR3 nucleotides: TGTGCCAGCAGCTTACTGGGACTAGCGGGAGGCCACTCCTACAATGAGCAGTTCTTC. It is translated as CASSLLGLAGGHSYNEQFF.

The J gene is TRBJ1-1, the V gene TRBV6-5; TRBD1 might be the D (5 bases). The CDR3 sequence is 12 residues long. Germline CDR1 reads MNHEY; CDR2 reads SVGAGI. V dropped 3 bases and J dropped 10 bases, with 12 bases sitting between them. The CDR3 DNA reads TGTGCCAGCAGTTATGAGGGGCGACCAGCTTTCTTT. Protein: CASSYEGRPAFF.

In this sample, this clone turned up a few times. V usage is TRBV5-5 and J usage is TRBJ2-7; D could derive from TRBD1 or TRBD2 (6 bases each). Germline loops: CDR1 SGHKS, CDR2 YYEKEE (reference sequence). The CDR3 contains 14 residues. Trimming removed 7 bases at V and 0 bases at J, with 14 bases between. CDR3 in amino acids: CASGRDTSSYEQYF. Written as DNA, the CDR3 is TGTGCCAGCGGGCGGGACACCAGCTCCTACGAGCAGTACTTC.

The gene calls are TRBV10-3 and TRBJ1-5, with D unclear. The CDR3 runs 15 residues. Germline V gene data show CDR1 as ENHRY and CDR2 as SYGVKD. V was shortened by 8 bases and J by 1 base, with 15 bases between the two germline ends. The CDR3 region has the DNA TGTGCCATCGGGGAGGGAGGGCACAGCAATCAGCCCCAGCATTTT. Translation: CAIGEGGHSNQPQHF.

V is TRBV5-1 and J is TRBJ1-1, with a tentative D call TRBD1 (6 bases). This CDR3 region has 12 residues. Looked up from germline, CDR1 is SGHRS and CDR2 is YFSETQ. The V end lost 1 base, the J end lost 8 bases, and 9 bases lay between the germline ends. The CDR3 protein is CASSLTGFEAFF. The DNA for the CDR3 is TGCGCCAGCAGCTTGACAGGGTTCGAAGCTTTCTTT.

The chain combines TRBV19 with TRBJ1-2; D may be TRBD1 (5 bases). The germline V and J ends were trimmed by 4 bases and 6 bases, with 9 bases remaining between them. Germline V gene sequence: CDR1 LNHDA, CDR2 SQIVND (reference sequence). The CDR3 consists of 12 residues. Here the CDR3 DNA reads TGTGCCAGTAGTAATTGGGGGGATGGCTACACCTTC. Protein sequence: CASSNWGDGYTF. The full variable domain, its missing parts supplied by reference TRBV19 and TRBJ1-2, is DGGITQSPKYLFRKEGQNVTLSCEQNLNHDAMYWYRQDPGQGLRLIYYSQIVNDFQKGDIAEGYSVSREKKESFPLTVTSAQKNPTAFYLCASSNWGDGYTFGSGTRLTVV.

Here the CDR3 DNA reads TGTGCCAGCAGTCCCCCCCCGGGGAGCTCCTATAATTCACCCCTCCACTTT. Translated, it gives CASSPPPGSSYNSPLHF. J is TRBJ1-6 and V is TRBV27; D is unresolved. The CDR3 covers 17 residues. V shed 5 bases and J shed 0 bases, with 14 bases lying between them. Germline assignment: CDR1 MNHEY and CDR2 SMNVEV (reference sequence).

The chain couples TRBV7-2 to TRBJ2-5; TRBD1 aligns across 8 bases. CDR1 is SGHTA and CDR2 is FQGNSA in the germline V gene. The V gene end was trimmed by 4 bases and the J gene end by 0 bases; junction bases not matched to a gene: 4. There are 15 residues in the CDR3. CDR3 nucleotides: TGTGCCAGCAGCTCTATGGACAGGGACCAAGAGACCCAGTACTTC. This gives the protein CASSSMDRDQETQYF.

The chain carries TRBV6-1 and TRBJ2-3; 7 positions agree with TRBD2. V gave up 4 bases and J gave up 2 bases; unmatched junction bases: 6. Germline CDR1 reads MNHNS; CDR2 reads SASEGT. The CDR3 has 15 residues. For the CDR3, the DNA is TGTGCCAGCAGTGCCCCGGGACTACCCACAGATACGCAGTATTTT. This translates into CASSAPGLPTDTQYF.

The gene calls are TRBV30 and TRBJ1-2; 7 positions match TRBD1. Germline CDR1 and CDR2: GTSNPN and SVGIG (reference sequence). V shed 3 bases and J 4 bases; nucleotides not matched to a gene: 8. The CDR3 runs to 14 residues. The CDR3 DNA is TGTGCCTGGAGGGGGGACAGCAGGTTCTATGGCTACACCTTC. Amino acids: CAWRGDSRFYGYTF.

V is TRBV27 and J is TRBJ2-7; 16 bases line up with TRBD2. From germline, CDR1 is MNHEY and CDR2 SMNVEV (reference sequence). V dropped 2 bases and J dropped 5; count of bases not matched to a gene: 6. The CDR3 has 17 amino acids. The CDR3 nucleotides read TGTGCCAGCAGTTTACCGGGACTAGCGGGAGGGCCCCACGAGCAGTACTTC. Protein sequence: CASSLPGLAGGPHEQYF.

This chain connects TRBV7-2 to TRBJ1-1; possible D gene TRBD1, 5 bases. CDR1 is SGHTA and CDR2 is FQGNSA in the germline V gene. Trimming left V 6 bases short and J 6 bases short, with 11 bases between. CDR3 length: 12 amino acids. CDR3 sequence reads: CASRPQDSEAFF. CDR3 sequence (DNA): TGTGCCAGCAGGCCACAGGATTCTGAAGCTTTCTTT.

V gene TRBV7-9 combines with J gene TRBJ1-5, with D hard to call. The length of the CDR3 is 12 residues. With 3 bases removed from V and 7 bases from J, the gap between germline ends came to 7 bases. Germline V gene lookup returns CDR1 SEHNR and CDR2 FQNEAQ (reference sequence). The CDR3 nucleotides are TGTGCCAGCAGCTTCATGCTACAGCCCCAGCATTTT. Translation gives CASSFMLQPQHF.

The gene calls are TRBV15 and TRBJ2-1; TRBD1 might be the D (6 bases). V was pared by 5 bases and J by 4 bases, with 12 bases between. Germline lookup yields CDR1 LNHNV and CDR2 YYDKDF (reference sequence). The CDR3 runs 14 residues. For the CDR3, the DNA is TGTGCCACCAGCTTCGGGACATTGTACAATGAGCAGTTCTTC. The encoded protein is CATSFGTLYNEQFF.

The J gene is TRBJ1-2, the V gene TRBV7-3; tentatively, D is TRBD1 (5 bases). CDR1 is SGHTA, CDR2 FQGTGA, per germline. The CDR3 is 15 amino acids. V dropped 5 bases and J dropped 5 bases, with 18 bases sitting between them. The CDR3 region is CASSPRRADTYGYTF. The CDR3 DNA sequence: TGTGCCAGCAGCCCGCGGCGGGCGGACACTTATGGCTACACCTTC.

The gene calls are TRBV2 and TRBJ1-1; D call uncertain. Germline V gene lookup returns CDR1 SNHLY and CDR2 FYNNEI. The CDR3 extends over 14 amino acids. Deletions cut 8 bases from V and 0 bases from J, with 13 bases between. CDR3 protein: CASRLASMNTEAFF. The CDR3 DNA reads TGTGCCAGCCGGCTGGCCAGTATGAACACTGAAGCTTTCTTT.

The chain links TRBV6-4 to TRBJ2-3; tentatively, D is TRBD2 (6 bases). Germline V gives CDR1 MRHNA, CDR2 SNTAGT. Trimming shortened V by 7 bases and J by 1 base, and 9 bases separated the two germline ends. The CDR3 extends over 13 amino acids. The CDR3 coding sequence is TGTGCCAGCAAATTAGCGGGCACAGATACGCAGTATTTT. It codes for CASKLAGTDTQYF.

The chain links TRBV27 to TRBJ2-2; 11 bases are shared with TRBD2. CDR3 size: 17 residues. From germline, CDR1 is MNHEY and CDR2 SMNVEV (reference sequence). Germline trimming cut 7 bases from V and 0 bases from J; bases unmatched to any gene: 7. The CDR3 here is CASIASSGRSNTGELFF. The CDR3 DNA follows: TGTGCCAGCATTGCCTCTAGCGGGAGGTCGAACACCGGGGAGCTGTTTTTT.

CDR3 residues: CASRRQGRGAFF. The DNA for the CDR3 is TGTGCCAGCAGGCGACAGGGCCGAGGAGCTTTCTTT. This chain uses TRBV2 with TRBJ1-1, with 7 bases aligning to TRBD1. Losses at the gene ends were 6 bases for V and 10 bases for J; bases not matched to a gene: 8. Per germline, CDR1 SNHLY and CDR2 FYNNEI. The CDR3 totals 12 residues.

The chain joins TRBV4-3 to TRBJ2-3; D might be TRBD1 (5 bases). CDR1 and CDR2 from the germline V gene are LGHNA and YSLEER. V was trimmed by 5 bases and J by 0 bases, leaving 18 bases between them. The CDR3 contains 17 residues. CDR3 residues: CASSLGVPNLSTDTQYF. The CDR3 DNA is TGCGCCAGCAGCTTAGGGGTCCCAAACCTGAGCACAGATACGCAGTATTTT.

CDR3 in DNA: TGTGCAAGTCGCTTTTCCCCGCAGGGGATAAGTAATTCACCCCTCCACTTT. This sequence encodes CASRFSPQGISNSPLHF. This chain uses TRBV12-2 with TRBJ1-6; the listed D gene, TRBD1, was not tested against the DNA. TRBV12-2 is recorded as a pseudogene. The CDR3 has 17 amino acids.